This paragraph covers one T cell receptor (beta chain) sequence. The sample belongs to a study of T cells in narcolepsy. Using immunoSEQ multiplex PCR, the repertoire was profiled, and TCRdb retains in-frame clones only, with some absent. Of more than 10,000 clones in the sample, about 94% are singletons; the top ten hold approximately 1.2%. The TCR sequence derives from a human donor with narcolepsy. Sequencing was carried out using CD45RA- memory CD4+ T cells from PBMCs.

CDR3 amino acids: CASSEAPLREAQYNEQFF. Written as DNA, the CDR3 is TGTGCCAGCAGTGAAGCGCCCCTACGGGAGGCCCAATACAATGAGCAGTTCTTC. This chain connects TRBV6-1 to TRBJ2-1, with 7 positions matching TRBD2. Germline lookup yields CDR1 MNHNS and CDR2 SASEGT. This CDR3 has 18 amino acids. Germline trimming cut 0 bases from V and 4 bases from J; bases unmatched to any gene: 12.